This is a list of T cell receptor beta chains from one sample in a study of shared clonotypes between healthy human individuals. Assay: immunoSEQ multiplex PCR; the TCRdb copy retains only in-frame clones and omits some. The repertoire includes about 2.4 million clones, just over 90% of them detected once, and 0.13% to 0.15% sits in the top ten. Sample: naive CD4+ T cells sorted from blood. These receptors were obtained from a man in his late teens or twenties in good health. CDR3s include the opening cysteine and the closing phenylalanine or tryptophan. Fields, in order: J gene, D gene, clone size, V gene, CDR3 protein, CDR3 DNA. The D gene is left open where the match is weak. Only part of the rows carry a size: once, few, many, or a class if the clone is expanded.

TRBJ1-6 | . | . | TRBV6-5 | CASSYQGEPNSPLHF | TGTGCCAGCAGTTACCAAGGAGAACCAAATTCACCCCTCCACTTT
TRBJ1-5 | . | . | TRBV18 | CASSRGLNQPQHF | TGTGCCAGCTCGCGAGGACTTAATCAGCCCCAGCATTTT
TRBJ1-2 | TRBD1 | . | TRBV25-1 | CASSPGQGYYGYTF | TGTGCCAGCAGTCCCGGACAGGGCTACTATGGCTACACCTTC
TRBJ2-2 | . | . | TRBV29-1 | CSVANSTGELFF | TGCAGCGTTGCCAATTCCACCGGGGAGCTGTTTTTT
TRBJ2-7 | TRBD1 | . | TRBV28 | CASRVQGLEQYF | TGTGCCAGCAGGGTACAGGGGTTAGAGCAGTACTTC
TRBJ1-6 | . | . | TRBV6-5 | CASSWDPYSYNSPLHF | TGTGCCAGCAGTTGGGACCCCTACTCCTATAATTCACCCCTCCACTTT
TRBJ2-7 | TRBD2 | . | TRBV10-2 | CASSPTSGGPYEQYF | TGCGCCAGCAGCCCGACTAGCGGGGGGCCCTACGAGCAGTACTTC
TRBJ1-6 | . | . | TRBV2 | CASSAAGTSGSPLHF | TGTGCCAGCAGTGCGGCCGGGACTAGTGGGTCACCCCTCCACTTT
TRBJ2-3 | TRBD1 | once | TRBV5-6 | CASSQGHSGQAALTQYF | TGTGCCAGCAGCCAGGGCCATTCTGGACAGGCCGCACTTACGCAGTATTTT
TRBJ2-3 | . | . | TRBV11-2 | CASSLEGARADTQYF | TGTGCCAGCAGCTTAGAGGGGGCGCGGGCAGATACGCAGTATTTT
TRBJ2-3 | . | . | TRBV5-1 | CASSSYGSGGTDTQYF | TGCGCCAGCAGCTCATATGGGTCGGGTGGCACAGATACGCAGTATTTT
TRBJ2-7 | TRBD1 | . | TRBV28 | CASSLPGQGAIEQYF | TGTGCCAGCAGTCTTCCGGGACAGGGGGCCATCGAGCAGTACTTC
TRBJ1-2 | . | . | TRBV6-5 | CASRPGTSANYGYTF | TGTGCCAGCAGGCCAGGGACGTCAGCTAACTATGGCTACACCTTC
TRBJ1-1 | . | . | TRBV5-1 | CASGPEQGGEAFF | TGCGCCAGCGGCCCCGAACAGGGCGGGGAAGCTTTCTTT